This TCR beta chain appears in the sequencing data of a study of chemoradiotherapy in HPV16-positive cancers. Notes on the study in general: Better recurrence-free survival went with HPV-responsive T-cell expansion in HPV16-positive patients.

A word on this clone: The antigen is undetermined.

Repertoires were sampled repeatedly during chemoradiotherapy. TCRdb's table, derived via immunoSEQ multiplex PCR, lists solely in-frame clones and lacks some. The data contain about 4,000 clones, 80% to 85% of them singletons. Per germline, CDR1 ENHRY and CDR2 SYGVKD. The ends were cut back, 0 bases at V and 9 bases at J, with 12 bases in the middle. The CDR3 loop spans 14 amino acids. This sequence was found in a human donor with HPV-associated anogenital cancer. The sequencing used tumor tissue, collected from a patient who underwent chemoradiotherapy. The chain links TRBV10-3 to TRBJ1-5, with D unclear. The CDR3 is CAISESGVGLPQHF. CDR3 in DNA: TGTGCCATCAGTGAGTCTGGTGTTGGACTGCCCCAGCATTTT.